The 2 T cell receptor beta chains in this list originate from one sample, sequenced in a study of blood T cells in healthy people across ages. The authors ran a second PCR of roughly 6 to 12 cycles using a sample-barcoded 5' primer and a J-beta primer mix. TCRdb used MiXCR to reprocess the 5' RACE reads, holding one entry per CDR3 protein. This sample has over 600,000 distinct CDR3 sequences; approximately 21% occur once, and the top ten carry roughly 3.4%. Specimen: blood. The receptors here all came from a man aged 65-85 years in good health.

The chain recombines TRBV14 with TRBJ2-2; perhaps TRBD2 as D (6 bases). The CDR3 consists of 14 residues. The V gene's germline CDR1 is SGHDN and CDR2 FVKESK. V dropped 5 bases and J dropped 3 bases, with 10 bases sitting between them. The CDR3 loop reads CASSMGGDTGELFF. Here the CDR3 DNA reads TGTGCCAGCAGCATGGGGGGTGACACCGGGGAGCTGTTTTTT.

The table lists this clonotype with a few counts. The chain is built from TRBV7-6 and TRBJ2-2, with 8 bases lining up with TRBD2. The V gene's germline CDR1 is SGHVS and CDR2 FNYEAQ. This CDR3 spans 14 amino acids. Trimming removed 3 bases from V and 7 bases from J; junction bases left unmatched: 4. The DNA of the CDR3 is TGTGCCAGCAGCTTCCCGGGAGGGATCGGGGAGCTGTTTTTT. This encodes CASSFPGGIGELFF.